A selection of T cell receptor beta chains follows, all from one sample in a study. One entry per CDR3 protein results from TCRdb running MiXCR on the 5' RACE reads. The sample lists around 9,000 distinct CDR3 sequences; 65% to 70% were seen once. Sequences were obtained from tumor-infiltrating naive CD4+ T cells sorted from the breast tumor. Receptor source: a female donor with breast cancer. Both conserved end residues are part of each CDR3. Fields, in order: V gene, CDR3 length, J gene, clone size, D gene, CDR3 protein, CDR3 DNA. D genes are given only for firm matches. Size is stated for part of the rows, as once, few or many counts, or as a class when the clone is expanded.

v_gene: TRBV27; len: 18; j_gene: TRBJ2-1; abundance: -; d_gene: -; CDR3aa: CASSLSGLPGLPYNEQFF; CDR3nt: TGTGCCAGCAGTTTATCCGGCCTTCCGGGACTCCCCTACAATGAGCAGTTCTTC
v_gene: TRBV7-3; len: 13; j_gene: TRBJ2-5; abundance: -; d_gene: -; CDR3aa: CASSQTSGETQYF; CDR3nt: TGTGCCAGCAGCCAGACTAGTGGGGAGACCCAGTACTTC
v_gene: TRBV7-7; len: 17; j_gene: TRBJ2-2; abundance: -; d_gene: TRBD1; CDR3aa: CASSLGDRVINTGELFF; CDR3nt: TGTGCTAGCAGCTTAGGGGACAGGGTCATCAACACCGGGGAGCTGTTTTTT
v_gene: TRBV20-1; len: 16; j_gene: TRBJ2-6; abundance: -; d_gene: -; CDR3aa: CSANTAGNTGANVLTF; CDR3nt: TGCAGTGCAAACACTGCCGGTAATACTGGGGCCAACGTCCTGACTTTC
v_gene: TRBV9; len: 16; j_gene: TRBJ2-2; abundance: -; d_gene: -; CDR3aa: CASSVGLLLDTGELFF; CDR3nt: TGTGCTAGCAGCGTAGGGCTCCTACTAGACACCGGGGAGCTGTTTTTC
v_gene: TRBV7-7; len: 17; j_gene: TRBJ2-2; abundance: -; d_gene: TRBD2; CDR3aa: CASSRGHGGANTGELFF; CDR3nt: TGTGCTAGCAGCAGGGGACACGGGGGGGCGAACACCGGGGAGCTGTTTTTT
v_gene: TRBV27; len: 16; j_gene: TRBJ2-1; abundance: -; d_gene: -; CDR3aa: CASSFMGRGAYNEQFF; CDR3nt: TGTGCCAGCAGTTTTATGGGGCGGGGAGCTTACAATGAGCAGTTCTTC
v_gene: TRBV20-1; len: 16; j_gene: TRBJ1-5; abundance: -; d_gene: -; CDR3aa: CSAVRSAGLDNQPQHF; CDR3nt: TGCAGTGCTGTACGATCGGCCGGGTTAGACAATCAGCCCCAGCATTTT
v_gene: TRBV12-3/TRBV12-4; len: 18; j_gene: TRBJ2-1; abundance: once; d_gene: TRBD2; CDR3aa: CASSPGASGSGTYNEQFF; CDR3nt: TGTGCCAGCAGTCCTGGGGCTAGCGGGAGCGGAACCTACAATGAGCAGTTCTTC
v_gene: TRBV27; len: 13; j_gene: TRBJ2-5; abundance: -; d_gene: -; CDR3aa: CASRGHSQETQYF; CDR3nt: TGTGCCAGCAGAGGGCATAGTCAAGAGACCCAGTACTTC